These T cell receptor beta chains were read from a single sample in a study of blood T cell repertoires in COVID-19. Only in-frame clones appear in the TCRdb table, and some are missing; sequencing was by immunoSEQ multiplex PCR. The table records roughly 150,000 clones, approximately 84% of them present only once. The sequenced material came from PBMCs or T cells enriched from blood (not recorded which). These receptors originate from a middle-aged woman with acute COVID-19. Each CDR3 is given with its conserved first and last residue. The D gene is left open where the match is weak. The size entry is marked missing in some rows and otherwise reads once, few, many or a size class.

J | size | V | D | CDR3 | DNA
TRBJ1-1 | . | TRBV18 | TRBD1 | CASSPTARTGRTEAFF | TGTGCCAGCTCACCAACTGCAAGGACAGGGCGTACTGAAGCTTTCTTT
TRBJ1-2 | . | TRBV5-1 | TRBD1 | CASRTSGQDYGYTF | TGCGCCAGCAGAACCTCGGGACAGGACTATGGCTACACCTTC
TRBJ2-1 | . | TRBV15 | TRBD2 | CATCASGVDEQFF | TGTGCCACCTGTGCTAGCGGGGTGGATGAGCAGTTCTTC
TRBJ1-6 | . | TRBV20-1 | . | CSASHRVDSPLHF | TGCAGTGCAAGTCACAGGGTAGATTCACCCCTCCACTTT
TRBJ1-2 | . | TRBV27 | TRBD1 | CASSLSPTGGDGYTF | TGTGCCAGCAGTTTATCCCCCACAGGGGGCGACGGCTACACCTTC
TRBJ1-2 | . | TRBV5-1 | . | CASSLEGVGYTF | TGCGCCAGCAGCTTGGAGGGGGTTGGCTACACCTTC
TRBJ2-1 | . | TRBV24-1 | TRBD2 | CATSDSGTSRVNEQFF | TGTGCCACCAGTGACTCCGGGACTAGTCGGGTCAATGAGCAGTTCTTC
TRBJ2-5 | once | TRBV27 | TRBD2 | CASSLGGSGRLQETQYF | TGTGCCAGCAGTTTAGGGGGTAGCGGGAGGCTTCAAGAGACCCAGTACTTC
TRBJ1-2 | . | TRBV30 | TRBD1 | CAWSRQGLDYGYTF | TGTGCCTGGAGTCGACAGGGTTTAGACTATGGCTACACCTTC
TRBJ2-1 | . | TRBV27 | . | CASSLSGGHEQFF | TGTGCCAGCAGTTTATCCGGGGGGCATGAGCAGTTCTTC
TRBJ2-7 | . | TRBV6-5 | . | CASSYSKNGYEQYF | TGTGCCAGCAGTTACTCGAAAAACGGCTACGAGCAGTACTTC
TRBJ2-1 | . | TRBV25-1 | TRBD2 | CASSASGRSDEQFF | TGTGCCAGCAGTGCCAGCGGGAGGTCCGATGAGCAGTTCTTC
TRBJ2-1 | . | TRBV6-1 | TRBD2 | CASSAKASGEYNEQFF | TGTGCCAGCAGTGCTAAAGCTAGCGGAGAATACAATGAGCAGTTCTTC
TRBJ2-6 | . | TRBV5-1 | . | CASSLFRDRANVLTF | TGCGCCAGCAGCTTGTTCAGGGACAGGGCCAACGTCCTGACTTTC